The text below deals with one T cell receptor (beta chain). The antigen remains unidentified. This sample was taken from a study of blood T cells in healthy people across ages. Overall study context: Roughly one uniquely barcoded beta molecule per two T cells was captured.

Study outcomes and limitations: Age showed a roughly linear inverse relationship with TCR beta diversity per million T cells. Donor CMV status was unknown, possibly confounding expanded clonotype changes. Since the PBMCs were unsorted, naive and antigen-experienced cells could not be conclusively compared.

The use of a sample-barcoded 5' primer and a J-beta primer mix characterized a second PCR of roughly 6 to 12 cycles. MiXCR was run by TCRdb on the 5' RACE reads, yielding one entry per CDR3 protein. The data contain 1.5 million to 2 million distinct CDR3 sequences, about 32% of them seen just once; the ten biggest clones take up about 11%. The sequence was collected from a woman aged 25 to 39 in good health. Sample: blood.

As DNA, the CDR3 is TGTGCCAGCAGTGAACTCGGACAGGGGGGTAATGAGCAGTTCTTC. Its protein is CASSELGQGGNEQFF. This chain joins TRBV6-1 and TRBJ2-1, with 10 bases aligning to TRBD1. V dropped 2 bases and J dropped 7; count of bases not matched to a gene: 5. The CDR3 covers 15 residues. Germline V gene sequence: CDR1 MNHNS, CDR2 SASEGT.